This TCR beta chain was captured by sequencing in a study of radiotherapy plus CTLA-4 blockade in lung cancer. Sequenced by immunoSEQ multiplex PCR; TCRdb stores in-frame clones only, minus some. Altogether around 82,000 clones are present, roughly 86% being singletons, with the ten largest covering 16%. V gave up 6 bases and J gave up 3 bases, with 22 bases separating them. There are 17 residues in the CDR3. Per germline, CDR1 ENHRY and CDR2 SYGVKD. The rearrangement uses TRBV10-3 and TRBJ2-3; D gene uncertain. The starting material was peripheral blood, obtained from a patient treated with radiotherapy plus ipilimumab. This receptor was taken from a human donor with non-small cell lung cancer that progressed on radiotherapy plus ipilimumab. The CDR3 spells CAISPAGPNSKTDTQYF. Written as DNA, the CDR3 is TGTGCCATCAGCCCAGCCGGGCCGAACTCGAAAACAGATACGCAGTATTTT.